This T cell receptor beta chain derives from a study of shared clonotypes between healthy human individuals. General study points: The study drew on few donors, limiting represented genetic and exposure-history diversity.

Only in-frame clones appear in the TCRdb table, and some are missing; sequencing was by immunoSEQ multiplex PCR. The table has 660,000 or so clones, about 96% seen once. The length of the CDR3 is 15 residues. CDR1 is MDHEN and CDR2 is SYDVKM in the germline V gene. V lost 2 bases and J 0 bases, leaving 7 bases between the germline ends. For this clone: The antigen remains undetermined.

Only CD45RO-negative cells positively selected for CCR7 counted as naive CD8 cells, so terminally differentiated effector memory CD45RA+ cells were excluded. The TCR comes from a woman aged 25 to 45 in good health. Sequenced input: naive CD8+ T cells sorted from blood. The chain has TRBV28 and TRBJ2-2; D not certain. The CDR3 DNA reads as TGTGCCAGCAGTTTAGATGGCCCGAACACCGGGGAGCTGTTTTTT. Encoded protein: CASSLDGPNTGELFF.